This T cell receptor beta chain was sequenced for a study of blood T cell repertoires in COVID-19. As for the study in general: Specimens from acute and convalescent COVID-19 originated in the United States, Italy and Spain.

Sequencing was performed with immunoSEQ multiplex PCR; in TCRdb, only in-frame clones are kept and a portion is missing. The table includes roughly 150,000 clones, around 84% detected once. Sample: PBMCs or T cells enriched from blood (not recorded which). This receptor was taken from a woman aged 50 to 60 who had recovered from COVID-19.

DNA of the CDR3: TGTGCCAGCAGCGAAACAGGGGACGACGGCTACACCTTC. It yields the protein CASSETGDDGYTF. The genes are TRBV7-6 and TRBJ1-2, with 7 bases matching TRBD1. Looked up from germline, CDR1 is SGHVS and CDR2 is FNYEAQ. The CDR3 is 13 residues long. V was clipped by 5 bases and J by 8 bases; unmatched bases: 8.